The 26 T cell receptor beta chains listed next were all sequenced from one sample in a study of blood T cells in healthy people across ages. For the second PCR, which ran for 7 to 11 cycles, a sample-barcoded 5' primer and a J-beta primer mix were used. One entry per CDR3 protein, called by TCRdb with MiXCR from the 5' RACE reads. This table has approximately 800,000 distinct CDR3 sequences, 25% appearing once. Another study also made use of these data, one on T cells of mothers and their children.

Sequencing used blood. The receptors shown here come from a boy aged 10-17 years in good health.

The table lists this clonotype with many counts. The V call is TRBV7-2, the J call TRBJ2-3; the D gene is possibly TRBD1 (5 bases). V lost 5 bases and J 14 bases, leaving 20 bases between the germline ends. The germline gives CDR1 SGHTA, CDR2 FQGNSA. CDR3 size: 13 residues. The DNA of the CDR3 is TGTGCCAGCAGCGTACGAGGACAACTCGAGAGGTATTTT. Protein product: CASSVRGQLERYF.

This clonotype has a handful of counts. The chain combines TRBV20-1 with TRBJ1-1; D unclear. Germline-derived CDR1 and CDR2 are DFQATT and SNEGSKA (reference sequence). The CDR3 runs to 14 residues. Trimming stripped 1 base from V and 0 bases from J, with 9 bases between. The CDR3 spells CSARGRVMNTEAFF. The CDR3, as DNA: TGCAGTGCTAGAGGAAGAGTCATGAACACTGAAGCTTTCTTT.

The chain uses TRBV7-2 and TRBJ1-5, with TRBD1 identical over 7 bases. Per the germline V gene, CDR1 is SGHTA and CDR2 is FQGNSA. With 5 bases clipped from V and 8 bases from J, the junction kept 12 bases outside the gene matches. This CDR3 is 15 amino acids long. The CDR3 sequence is CASSRRDSLVEPQHF. CDR3 bases: TGTGCCAGCAGCCGCCGGGACAGCCTTGTGGAGCCCCAGCATTTT.

As regards this clonotype: An end of the junction does not agree with germline; a read error may underlie this. CDR3 nucleotides: TGTGCCAGCAGTTCGGGACTAGCGGGAGTTGAGTTCTTC. It specifies CASSSGLAGVEFF. The rearrangement links TRBV28 to TRBJ2-5; 14 bases match TRBD2. This CDR3 is built from 13 residues. Germline CDR1 MDHEN, CDR2 SYDVKM.

In its sample, this clonotype was seen once. The chain combines TRBV28 with TRBJ2-3, with D possibly matching TRBD1 (5 bases). The CDR3 is 16 amino acids. The germline V and J ends were trimmed by 0 bases and 0 bases, with 10 bases remaining between them. Germline CDR1 reads MDHEN; CDR2 reads SYDVKM. The CDR3 DNA sequence: TGTGCCAGCAGTTTATGGGCGCAGGGAAGCACAGATACGCAGTATTTT. Translated, it gives CASSLWAQGSTDTQYF.

The chain carries TRBV7-2 and TRBJ2-4, with 15 bases aligning to TRBD2. Losses at the gene ends were 4 bases for V and 1 base for J; bases not matched to a gene: 11. CDR1 and CDR2 (germline): SGHTA, FQGNSA. CDR3 length equals 20 residues. CDR3 sequence (DNA): TGTGCCAGCAGCTCCCCGGGACTAGCGGGAGGCAGAGGGGCCAAAAACATTCAGTACTTC. Protein sequence: CASSSPGLAGGRGAKNIQYF.

Only a few counts were recorded for this clonotype. The chain carries TRBV29-1 and TRBJ1-1; D call uncertain. The germline V gene has CDR1 SQVTM and CDR2 ANQGSEA. V was clipped by 4 bases and J by 0 bases, with 9 bases between them. The CDR3 extends over 13 amino acids. The CDR3 protein is CSVATRMNTEAFF. The CDR3 coding sequence is TGCAGCGTTGCGACAAGAATGAACACTGAAGCTTTCTTT. Variable domain in full (rest from reference TRBV29-1 and TRBJ1-1): SAVISQKPSRDICQRGTSLTIQCQVDSQVTMMFWYRQQPGQSLTLIATANQGSEATYESGFVIDKFPISRPNLTFSTLTVSNMSPEDSSIYLCSVATRMNTEAFFGQGTRLTVV.

The rearrangement joins TRBV30 to TRBJ1-2; no reliable D call. The CDR3 length is 17 residues. The germline gives CDR1 GTSNPN, CDR2 SVGIG (reference sequence). V shed 2 bases and J shed 3 bases, with 22 bases lying between them. In DNA form, the CDR3 reads TGTGCCTGGAGTCGTAGAGTAGGGTCAAATTGGGACTATGGCTACACCTTC. It encodes CAWSRRVGSNWDYGYTF. Full variable domain (rest looked up from reference TRBV30 and TRBJ1-2): SQTIHQWPATLVQPVGSPLSLECTVEGTSNPNLYWYRQAAGRGLQLLFYSVGIGQISSEVPQNLSASRPQDRQFILSSKKLLLSDSGFYLCAWSRRVGSNWDYGYTFGSGTRLTVV.

This clonotype was seen a handful of times. V is TRBV12-3 or TRBV12-4 and J is TRBJ1-4; D not resolved. The CDR3 extends over 14 amino acids. The V end was cut by 6 bases, the J end by 3 bases, with 11 bases between. The CDR3 coding sequence is TGTGCCAGCAGCCTACAGAGGGCTAATGAAAAACTGTTTTTT. Encoded protein: CASSLQRANEKLFF.

This clonotype has a handful of counts. The chain recombines TRBV30 with TRBJ1-3; D is ambiguous. The CDR3 has 16 residues. Germline V gene lookup returns CDR1 GTSNPN and CDR2 SVGIG (reference sequence). V was cut by 4 bases and J by 3 bases, with 19 bases left in between. The CDR3: CAWMNFREGGGNTIYF. The CDR3 DNA reads TGTGCCTGGATGAACTTCCGGGAAGGAGGTGGAAACACCATATATTTT.

The rearrangement links TRBV5-1 to TRBJ2-1; 12 nucleotides align to TRBD2. The CDR3 loop spans 15 amino acids. V trimming: 4 bases; J trimming: 9 bases; junction bases outside the gene matches: 8. Germline V CDR1 and CDR2: SGHRS, YFSETQ. The CDR3 loop is CASSVLAGGPGEQFF. In DNA, the CDR3 is TGCGCCAGCAGCGTCCTAGCGGGAGGGCCGGGTGAGCAGTTCTTC. The full variable domain, its missing parts supplied by reference TRBV5-1 and TRBJ2-1, is KAGVTQTPRYLIKTRGQQVTLSCSPISGHRSVSWYQQTPGQGLQFLFEYFSETQRNKGNFPGRFSGRQFSNSRSEMNVSTLELGDSALYLCASSVLAGGPGEQFFGPGTRLTVL.

The V gene is TRBV7-9, the J gene TRBJ1-1; D is unresolved. The CDR3 extends over 13 amino acids. The V end was cut by 6 bases, the J end by 1 base, with 9 bases between. Germline V CDR1 and CDR2: SEHNR, FQNEAQ (reference sequence). The CDR3 DNA follows: TGTGCCAGCAGTCAAATCGGGAACACTGAAGCTTTCTTT. This translates into CASSQIGNTEAFF.

The V call is TRBV6-5, the J call TRBJ2-5; D is unresolved. Germline V lookup: CDR1 MNHEY, CDR2 SVGAGI. This CDR3 comprises 13 residues. V was pared by 10 bases and J by 2 bases, with 14 bases between. The DNA for the CDR3 is TGTGCCACCTCAGGAATGGGGCAAGAGACCCAGTACTTC. Translation gives CATSGMGQETQYF.

This clonotype was seen only a few times. The rearrangement uses TRBV29-1 and TRBJ2-1, with TRBD1 as a possible D gene (6 bases). Germline values: CDR1 SQVTM, CDR2 ANQGSEA. The V gene lost 0 bases and the J gene lost 15 bases, with 15 bases spanning the gap. This CDR3 region has 12 residues. CDR3 loop: CSVEDPDSDWFF. CDR3 nucleotide sequence: TGCAGCGTTGAAGATCCGGACAGCGACTGGTTCTTC.

The chain recombines TRBV6-6 with TRBJ1-3, with D uncertain. Germline V gene lookup returns CDR1 MNHNY and CDR2 SVGAGI (reference sequence). The length of the CDR3 is 15 residues. Trimming removed 2 bases at V and 4 bases at J, with 12 bases between. The CDR3, as DNA: TGTGCCAGCAGTTACACCGACCGGCCAGGAAACACCATATATTTT. Amino acid sequence: CASSYTDRPGNTIYF.

The rearrangement links TRBV20-1 to TRBJ1-1; no clear D gene. This CDR3 comprises 11 residues. Germline-derived CDR1 and CDR2 are DFQATT and SNEGSKA (reference sequence). The ends were cut back, 4 bases at V and 7 bases at J, with 10 bases in the middle. The CDR3 spells CSATRPFEAFF. Written as DNA, the CDR3 is TGCAGTGCTACCCGACCATTTGAAGCTTTCTTT.

V gene TRBV20-1 combines with J gene TRBJ1-1; D is perhaps TRBD1 (5 bases). The ends were cut back, 1 base at V and 3 bases at J, with 9 bases in the middle. There are 13 residues in the CDR3. Per the germline V gene, CDR1 is DFQATT and CDR2 is SNEGSKA (reference sequence). CDR3 sequence: CSARGGAHTEAFF. The CDR3 DNA follows: TGCAGTGCTAGAGGAGGGGCCCACACTGAAGCTTTCTTT.

The CDR3 spells CSARAVAGPSYEQYF. CDR3 coding DNA: TGCAGTGCTAGAGCTGTCGCGGGTCCTTCCTACGAGCAGTACTTC. The chain joins TRBV20-1 to TRBJ2-5; D may be TRBD2 (5 bases). TRBJ2-7 matches the DNA end more closely, so the J call is doubtful. This CDR3 contains 15 residues. Per germline, CDR1 DFQATT and CDR2 SNEGSKA (reference sequence).

A few counts support this clonotype. The CDR3 spells CASSQVLRTGPNEQYF. The CDR3 bases are TGTGCCAGCAGCCAAGTGTTGAGGACAGGGCCAAACGAGCAGTACTTC. The gene calls are TRBV4-2 and TRBJ2-7; 8 bases align to TRBD1. From germline, CDR1 is LGHNA and CDR2 YNFKEQ. With 1 base clipped from V and 5 bases from J, the junction kept 10 bases outside the gene matches. CDR3 size: 16 residues.

This clonotype was picked up a small number of times. The chain recombines TRBV7-2 with TRBJ1-6; maybe TRBD1 (6 bases). Germline CDR1 and CDR2: SGHTA and FQGNSA. Trimming removed 5 bases at V and 8 bases at J, with 16 bases between. CDR3 length: 15 amino acids. The chain's CDR3 is CASSVEQGVYSPLHF. The DNA for the CDR3 is TGTGCCAGCAGCGTAGAACAGGGCGTCTATTCACCCCTCCACTTT.

On this clonotype itself: A much larger clone lies a single base off, so this may be a read error. The genes are TRBV29-1 and TRBJ2-1; no reliable D call. The J call may be faulty, since TRBJ2-7 better matches the DNA end. The CDR3 consists of 12 residues. CDR1 is SQVTM and CDR2 is ANQGSEA in the germline V gene. In nucleotides, the CDR3 is TGCAGCGCTGAATCTGCTCCTTGGGAGCAGTACTTC. Protein product: CSAESAPWEQYF.

V is TRBV10-3 and J is TRBJ2-7; D call uncertain. The CDR3 totals 12 residues. Germline CDR1 ENHRY, CDR2 SYGVKD. Trimming removed 4 bases from V and 2 bases from J, with 6 bases in between. In DNA form, the CDR3 reads TGTGCCATCAGTGTAGATGCCTACGAGCAGTACTTC. Amino acid sequence: CAISVDAYEQYF.

This rearrangement joins TRBV20-1 to TRBJ2-5, with 11 positions matching TRBD2. The J call may be in error: the DNA end matches TRBJ2-1 better. This CDR3 region has 14 residues. Germline V CDR1 and CDR2: DFQATT, SNEGSKA (reference sequence). CDR3 coding DNA: TGCAGTGGGCCCGGGACTAGCGGATACAATGAGCAGTTCTTC. Its protein is CSGPGTSGYNEQFF.

This chain joins TRBV5-6 and TRBJ1-6; D gene unclear. The CDR3 consists of 16 residues. The germline gives CDR1 SGHDT, CDR2 YYEEEE. The V end was cut by 2 bases, the J end by 3 bases, with 12 bases between. CDR3 residues: CASSFGQVLYNSPLHF. In DNA form, the CDR3 reads TGTGCCAGCAGCTTTGGGCAGGTTCTCTATAATTCACCCCTCCACTTT.

The DNA for the CDR3 is TGTGCCAGCAGTTTATCCGGCCGACTGACCTACGAGCAGTACTTC. This encodes CASSLSGRLTYEQYF. This rearrangement joins TRBV27 to TRBJ2-7; D is uncertain. The CDR3 spans 15 residues. Germline loops: CDR1 MNHEY, CDR2 SMNVEV (reference sequence). Trimming shortened V by 0 bases and J by 2 bases, and 11 bases separated the two germline ends.

The rearrangement uses TRBV4-3 and TRBJ2-7; TRBD1 matches at 9 bases. This CDR3 comprises 16 residues. CDR1 LGHNA and CDR2 YSLEER come from the germline V gene. Trimming removed 0 bases from V and 6 bases from J; junction bases left unmatched: 9. The CDR3 loop is CASSQDVNRGLVEQYF. The CDR3 DNA sequence: TGCGCCAGCAGCCAAGATGTGAACAGGGGGCTCGTCGAGCAGTACTTC.